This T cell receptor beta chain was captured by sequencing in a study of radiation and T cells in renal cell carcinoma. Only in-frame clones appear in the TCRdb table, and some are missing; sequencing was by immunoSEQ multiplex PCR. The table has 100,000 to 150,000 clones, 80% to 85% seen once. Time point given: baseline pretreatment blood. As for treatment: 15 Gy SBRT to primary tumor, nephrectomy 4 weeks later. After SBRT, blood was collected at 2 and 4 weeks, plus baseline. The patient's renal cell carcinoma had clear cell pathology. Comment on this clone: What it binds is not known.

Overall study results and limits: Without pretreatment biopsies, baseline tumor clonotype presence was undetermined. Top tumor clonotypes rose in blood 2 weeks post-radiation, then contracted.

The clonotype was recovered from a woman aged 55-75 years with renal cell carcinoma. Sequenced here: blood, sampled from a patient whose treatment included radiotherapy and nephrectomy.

The CDR3 region is CASSYGTGNEQYF. The CDR3 region has the DNA TGTGCCAGCAGCTACGGGACAGGGAACGAGCAGTACTTC. The V call is TRBV7-9, the J call TRBJ2-7; 9 nucleotides match TRBD1. The V gene end was trimmed by 4 bases and the J gene end by 5 bases; junction bases not matched to a gene: 3. The CDR3 is 13 residues long. In germline, CDR1 is SEHNR, CDR2 FQNEAQ (reference sequence).